This TCR beta chain was recovered during a study of beta chain features in type 1 diabetes. Background on the study: Patients were similar to healthy donors in age and gender (as well as in cell yields).

Points from the study as a whole: Patients' naive, central memory and Treg TCRB repertoires seemed closer to one another than those of healthy donors. In all four CD4+ subsets, TCRB CDR3 length was significantly, moderately reduced in type 1 diabetes.

As to this clone: What it binds is unknown.

The germline CDR1 and CDR2 sequences are KGHSH and LQKENI. The CDR3 sequence is 14 residues long. The ends lost 5 bases at V and 6 bases at J; junction bases unmatched: 8. The entirety of the isolated RNA underwent reverse transcription, so expressed TCRB transcripts were sequenced. The protocol was immunoSEQ multiplex PCR, while the TCRdb copy is restricted to in-frame clones and leaves out a portion. The profile shows more than 250,000 clones, approximately 20% of them singletons. The sequencing input was naive CD4+ T cells from blood. The chain employs TRBV18 and TRBJ2-7, with 9 bases that match TRBD1. This TCR was recovered from a woman in her 40s with type 1 diabetes. CDR3 sequence reads: CASSSMGQGPEQYF. The CDR3 DNA reads TGTGCCAGCTCATCAATGGGACAGGGCCCCGAGCAGTACTTC.